Listed here are 10 T cell receptor beta chains from one sample, sequenced in a study of blood T cell repertoires in COVID-19. Some clones are missing from TCRdb's copy, which holds only in-frame ones; the method was immunoSEQ multiplex PCR. The sample includes approximately 200,000 clones, approximately 88% of them seen just once. Sequences were obtained from PBMCs or T cells enriched from blood (not recorded which). The receptor set was obtained from a woman aged 25 to 39 who had been exposed to COVID-19.

The J gene is TRBJ1-1, the V gene TRBV10-3; D is possibly TRBD1 (5 bases). This CDR3 has 15 residues. Germline V gene lookup returns CDR1 ENHRY and CDR2 SYGVKD. The V gene lost 3 bases and the J gene lost 1 base, with 12 bases spanning the gap. CDR3 DNA sequence: TGTGCCATCAGTGACGCGCGACAGCAGAACACTGAAGCTTTCTTT. Residues: CAISDARQQNTEAFF.

CDR3 coding DNA: TGTGCCAGCAGCTTGGGCAGGTCGAACACTGAAGCTTTCTTT. This gives the protein CASSLGRSNTEAFF. The chain carries TRBV7-9 and TRBJ1-1; no definite D call. Germline V gives CDR1 SEHNR, CDR2 FQNEAQ (reference sequence). Trimming took off 3 bases at V and 1 base at J, with 9 bases between the two ends. The CDR3 is 14 residues long. Combining the CDR3 with reference TRBV7-9 and TRBJ1-1 gives the whole variable domain DTGVSQNPRHKITKRGQNVTFRCDPISEHNRLYWYRQTLGQGPEFLTYFQNEAQLEKSRLLSDRFSAERPKGSFSTLEIQRTEQGDSAMYLCASSLGRSNTEAFFGQGTRLTVV.

The genes are TRBV6-5 and TRBJ2-1; 7 nucleotides match TRBD1. Germline V gives CDR1 MNHEY, CDR2 SVGAGI. The ends lost 6 bases at V and 7 bases at J; junction bases unmatched: 6. The CDR3 is 13 residues long. The CDR3 DNA is TGTGCCAGCAGCCGGGACAGTTGGAATGAGCAGTTCTTC. It yields the protein CASSRDSWNEQFF.

This chain uses TRBV3-1 (or the pseudogene TRBV3-2) with TRBJ2-5, with 10 bases lining up with TRBD1. Germline CDR1 LGHDT, CDR2 YNNKEL (reference sequence). After removal of 3 bases from V and 3 bases from J, the junction contained 10 bases not matched to a gene. CDR3 length: 17 residues. CDR3 in amino acids: CASSHLGQGDKEETQYF. In nucleotides, the CDR3 is TGTGCCAGCAGCCACCTTGGACAGGGGGATAAGGAAGAGACCCAGTACTTC.

The chain couples TRBV18 to TRBJ2-1; a possible D gene is TRBD2 (5 bases). V lost 1 base and J 0 bases, leaving 7 bases between the germline ends. This CDR3 has 15 amino acids. In germline, CDR1 is KGHSH, CDR2 LQKENI. The CDR3 DNA reads TGTGCCAGCTCACCACAAGGACTCTCCTACAATGAGCAGTTCTTC. It translates to CASSPQGLSYNEQFF.

The V call is TRBV7-9, the J call TRBJ1-1; D uncertain. The CDR3 length is 11 residues. V was pared by 1 base and J by 8 bases, with 5 bases between. Germline-derived CDR1 and CDR2 are SEHNR and FQNEAQ (reference sequence). The CDR3 DNA sequence: TGTGCCAGCAGCTTAGTATCGGAAGCTTTCTTT. It yields the protein CASSLVSEAFF.

Only a few counts were recorded for this clone. The chain has TRBV5-1 and TRBJ1-6; TRBD1 matches at 9 bases. Germline V gene sequence: CDR1 SGHRS, CDR2 YFSETQ. The CDR3 has 17 residues. The ends lost 4 bases at V and 5 bases at J; junction bases unmatched: 10. The CDR3 region has the DNA TGCGCCAGCAGCCCCTTTACAGGGGGCGCGGATAATTCACCCCTCCACTTT. Encoded protein: CASSPFTGGADNSPLHF. Full variable domain (outside the CDR3, taken from reference TRBV5-1 and TRBJ1-6): KAGVTQTPRYLIKTRGQQVTLSCSPISGHRSVSWYQQTPGQGLQFLFEYFSETQRNKGNFPGRFSGRQFSNSRSEMNVSTLELGDSALYLCASSPFTGGADNSPLHFGNGTRLTVT.

This clone showed up just once. The CDR3 sequence is CASSLKGAGDEQYF. The CDR3 nucleotides are TGTGCCAGCAGCTTAAAGGGGGCCGGAGACGAGCAGTACTTC. This rearrangement joins TRBV11-2 to TRBJ2-7, with TRBD1 matching 7 bases. Germline loops: CDR1 SGHAT, CDR2 FQNNGV. CDR3 length equals 14 residues. J gave up 5 bases and V 2 bases, and 6 bases lay outside the gene matches. The whole variable domain, remainder taken from reference TRBV11-2 and TRBJ2-7, is EAGVAQSPRYKIIEKRQSVAFWCNPISGHATLYWYQQILGQGPKLLIQFQNNGVVDDSQLPKDRFSAERLKGVDSTLKIQPAKLEDSAVYLCASSLKGAGDEQYFGPGTRLTVT.

This chain uses TRBV7-9 with TRBJ2-2; 10 nucleotides agree with TRBD1. This CDR3 has 14 residues. The ends lost 5 bases at V and 7 bases at J; junction bases unmatched: 4. Germline V gives CDR1 SEHNR, CDR2 FQNEAQ (reference sequence). CDR3 loop: CASSPGQGIGELFF. CDR3 bases: TGTGCCAGCAGCCCGGGACAGGGGATCGGGGAGCTGTTTTTT.

The genes are TRBV5-1 and TRBJ2-6, with a possible D match to TRBD1 (5 bases). The CDR3 consists of 17 residues. Germline CDR1 SGHRS, CDR2 YFSETQ. Trimming pared 4 bases from V and 0 bases from J, leaving 14 bases between. CDR3 sequence reads: CASSARQSPSGANVLTF. In nucleotides, the CDR3 is TGCGCCAGCAGCGCGCGACAGTCCCCCTCTGGGGCCAACGTCCTGACTTTC.